This TCR beta chain is from a study of blood T cell repertoires in COVID-19. Study in general: The analysed material was cDNA or gDNA that came from T cells, B-cell-depleted T cells, or PBMCs.

In the source study's methods: How many nucleated cells were present was estimated from reference gene primer amplification. Sequencing used immunoSEQ multiplex PCR; TCRdb keeps in-frame clones, though not all of them. Clonal size and the V and J genes are those of that table, whereas D and trimming came from the DNA. The sample shows around 99,000 clones, about nine tenths of them seen only once. In germline, CDR1 is SGHTA, CDR2 FQGNSA. Trimming left V 5 bases short and J 5 bases short, with 16 bases between. CDR3 size: 15 residues. Sample: peripheral blood. The rearrangement uses TRBV7-2 and TRBJ2-1; D gene unclear. The sequence was obtained from a human donor in a cohort sampled during active COVID-19. CDR3 amino acids: CASSPAPSSNNEQFF. DNA for the CDR3: TGTGCCAGCAGCCCGGCGCCCTCTAGTAACAATGAGCAGTTCTTC.